This T cell receptor beta chain was retrieved from a study of T-cell reconstitution after alpha-beta-depleted transplantation in children. From germline, CDR1 is SGHRS and CDR2 YFSETQ. The CDR3 length is 14 residues. The V gene lost 4 bases and the J gene lost 1 base, with 10 bases spanning the gap. For TCRbeta, the library was prepared with unique molecular identifiers. MiXCR, applied by TCRdb to the PCR reads, yields one record per CDR3 protein. The sample carries almost 500,000 distinct CDR3 sequences, around 12% recorded once. This clonotype was detected a few times. The chain links TRBV5-1 to TRBJ2-3, with no clear D. This sequence originates from a human donor who donated a stem cell graft to a child with combined immunodeficiency. Sequences were derived from PBMCs from the stem cell graft donor, sampled from the stem cell graft. The CDR3 reads CASSVTTGTDTQYF. The CDR3 bases are TGCGCCAGCAGCGTAACTACAGGCACAGATACGCAGTATTTT.